The 9 T cell receptor beta chains below come from one sample, sequenced in a study of T cell changes during pregnancy in multiple sclerosis. Assay: immunoSEQ multiplex PCR; the TCRdb copy retains only in-frame clones and omits some. The sample contains tens of thousands of clones, 80% to 95% of which appear only once. Material: peripheral blood. These receptors were taken from a female donor with multiple sclerosis, enrolled in a pregnancy study.

The chain couples TRBV5-6 to TRBJ2-7; possible D gene TRBD1, 6 bases. The CDR3 runs to 15 residues. CDR1 and CDR2 from the germline V gene are SGHDT and YYEEEE. Deletions cut 3 bases from V and 5 bases from J, with 18 bases between. CDR3 loop: CASSSTGLLRNEQYF. The CDR3 DNA reads as TGTGCCAGCAGCTCTACAGGGTTACTGAGAAACGAGCAGTACTTC.

With respect to this clone: This CDR3 fails to terminate in the conserved phenylalanine or tryptophan, so it likely reflects a read error. The limits of the CDR3 on the DNA are not certain, so only TCRdb's listed CDR3 is given. The V gene is TRBV5-5, the J gene TRBJ2-3; the table's TRBD2 call for D was not verified on the DNA. The CDR3 spans 12 residues, counting both ends. Germline V lookup: CDR1 SGHKS, CDR2 YYEKEE (reference sequence). CDR3 sequence: CASSFGLAGGVL.

The chain carries TRBV4-2 and TRBJ2-7; 8 bases match TRBD2. With 0 bases clipped from V and 3 bases from J, the junction kept 7 bases outside the gene matches. Looked up from germline, CDR1 is LGHNA and CDR2 is YNFKEQ. The CDR3 consists of 16 residues. CDR3 in amino acids: CASSQDRGGTGYEQYF. The DNA for the CDR3 is TGTGCCAGCAGCCAAGATCGGGGGGGTACAGGCTACGAGCAGTACTTC.

The rearrangement links TRBV29-1 to TRBJ2-3; 11 positions match TRBD2. Trimming took 5 bases from V and 0 from J; bases not matched to a gene: 10. CDR3 length equals 17 residues. The germline gives CDR1 SQVTM, CDR2 ANQGSEA. The CDR3: CSVLGTSGYSSTDTQYF. CDR3 nucleotides: TGCAGCGTTCTCGGGACTAGCGGATACTCTAGCACAGATACGCAGTATTTT.

The rearrangement links TRBV6-6 to TRBJ2-7; the match to TRBD1 covers 12 bases. Germline trimming cut 4 bases from V and 7 bases from J; bases unmatched to any gene: 5. The CDR3 has 14 amino acids. The V gene's germline CDR1 is MNHNY and CDR2 SVGAGI (reference sequence). In DNA form, the CDR3 reads TGTGCCAGCAGTTCCGGGACAGGGGGCTGGGAGCAGTACTTC. Amino acids: CASSSGTGGWEQYF.

This sequence joins TRBV19 and TRBJ2-5, with D uncertain. This CDR3 has 16 amino acids. Germline V gives CDR1 LNHDA, CDR2 SQIVND (reference sequence). V was shortened by 2 bases and J by 3 bases, with 16 bases between the two germline ends. DNA for the CDR3: TGTGCCAGTAGTATATCGATAGGTGCCCGAGAAGAGACCCAGTACTTC. Encoded protein: CASSISIGAREETQYF.

The chain recombines TRBV19 with TRBJ2-1, with 13 bases matching TRBD2. There are 16 residues in the CDR3. With V trimmed by 5 bases and J by 8 bases, 9 bases remained unmatched. CDR1 and CDR2 from the germline V gene are LNHDA and SQIVND (reference sequence). The CDR3 sequence: CASSLRTSGSVYEQFF. The CDR3 coding sequence is TGTGCCAGTAGTTTAAGGACTAGCGGGAGTGTGTATGAGCAGTTCTTC.

This chain connects TRBV10-2 to TRBJ2-7; 7 bases map to TRBD2. The CDR3 consists of 16 residues. Germline lookup yields CDR1 WSHSY and CDR2 SAAADI. Trimming at V came to 6 bases and at J to 2 bases, leaving 13 bases not matched to a gene. In nucleotides, the CDR3 is TGCGCCAGCAGCGGAGGGAGGGCCAATACCCCCTACGAGCAGTACTTC. It codes for CASSGGRANTPYEQYF.

The chain couples TRBV25-1 to TRBJ2-2; D gene unclear. Trimming removed 3 bases at V and 1 base at J, with 9 bases between. CDR1 is MGHDK, CDR2 SYGVNS, per germline. CDR3 length equals 15 residues. CDR3 sequence reads: CASSDLVLNTGELFF. CDR3 DNA: TGTGCCAGCAGTGATCTGGTCTTGAACACCGGGGAGCTGTTTTTT.